This record concerns one T cell receptor (beta chain) sequence. No antigen is known for it. Qualities for individual bases were not recorded, and no much larger clone is one base off. The library relied on the immunoSEQ multiplex PCR assay. What TCRdb holds here is the immuneACCESS table cut down to in-frame rearrangements. Part of the clones is not present; checked against another copy, under half of the missing clones reflect an unresolved V gene, and the others are unexplained. This sample gives approximately 130,000 clones in total; around 86% of them show up just once. The leading ten clones occupy approximately 13% of the sample. This entry comes from a study of PD-1 blockade in mismatch repair-deficient tumors (dated by TCRdb to the late 2010s). Background for the entire study: Between late 2013 and 2016, the trial enrolled some 86 consecutive patients with 11 to 12 mismatch repair-deficient cancer types, every one of whom had been previously treated and was progressing. Deep sequencing of TCR CDR3 regions was used to track tumor-associated T cell clones in peripheral blood of patients responding to PD-1 blockade.

What the research found in general, with its limitations: Clones residing in the tumor, which were often undetectable in blood before treatment, expanded quickly after pembrolizumab and then contracted, generally before radiologic responses.

For each enrolled patient, mismatch repair deficiency was established using either polymerase chain reaction or immunohistochemistry. TCR sequencing was carried out for three patients who responded to pembrolizumab therapy. In the phase II trial, pembrolizumab PD-1 blockade was tested prospectively in advanced mismatch repair-deficient cancers, no matter which tissue of origin the cancers came from. Serial peripheral blood T cell samples were collected before and at multiple times after starting PD-1 blockade. Blood sampling times were reported as weeks after the first pembrolizumab dose. The TCR comes from an adult with mismatch repair-deficient cancer. Sequencing was performed on peripheral blood, taken 44 weeks after starting pembrolizumab.

The CDR3: CASSEDRSSYEQYF. The DNA is TGTGCCAGCAGTGAGGACAGGAGCTCCTACGAGCAGTACTTC. The V gene is TRBV2 and the J gene is TRBJ2-7, with 7 central nucleotides matching TRBD1. V trim: 3 bases; J trim: 0 bases; unmatched bases: 2. The CDR3 runs 14 amino acids, cysteine and phenylalanine included. The only DNA kept is the CDR3, 42 bases in frame from the first base. The germline V gene specifies SNHLY as CDR1 and FYNNEI as CDR2.